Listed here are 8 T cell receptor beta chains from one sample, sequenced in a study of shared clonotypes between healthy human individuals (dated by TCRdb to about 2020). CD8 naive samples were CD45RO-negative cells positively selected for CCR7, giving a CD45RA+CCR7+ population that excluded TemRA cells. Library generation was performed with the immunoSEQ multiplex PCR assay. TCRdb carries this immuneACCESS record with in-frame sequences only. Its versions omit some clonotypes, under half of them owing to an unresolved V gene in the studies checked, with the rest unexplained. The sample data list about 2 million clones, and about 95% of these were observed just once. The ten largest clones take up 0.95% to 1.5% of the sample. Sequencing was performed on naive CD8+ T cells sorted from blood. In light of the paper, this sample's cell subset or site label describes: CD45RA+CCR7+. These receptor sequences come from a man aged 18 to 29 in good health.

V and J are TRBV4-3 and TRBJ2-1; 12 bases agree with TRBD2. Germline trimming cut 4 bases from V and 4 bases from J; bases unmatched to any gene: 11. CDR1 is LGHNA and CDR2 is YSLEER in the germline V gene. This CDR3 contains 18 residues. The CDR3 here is CASSPETSGRPTYNEQFF. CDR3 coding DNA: TGCGCCAGCAGCCCGGAGACTAGCGGGAGACCTACGTACAATGAGCAGTTCTTC.

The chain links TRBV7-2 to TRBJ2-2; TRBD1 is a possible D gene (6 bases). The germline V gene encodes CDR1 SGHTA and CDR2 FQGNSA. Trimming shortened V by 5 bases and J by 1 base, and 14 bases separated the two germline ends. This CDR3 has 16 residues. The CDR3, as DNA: TGTGCCAGCAGCGACCAGGGACAAATGAACACCGGGGAGCTGTTTTTT. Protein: CASSDQGQMNTGELFF.

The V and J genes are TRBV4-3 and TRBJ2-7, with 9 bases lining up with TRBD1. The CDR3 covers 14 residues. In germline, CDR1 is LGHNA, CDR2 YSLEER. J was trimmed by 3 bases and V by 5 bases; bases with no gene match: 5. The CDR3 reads CASSFDRGDYEQYF. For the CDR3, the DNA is TGCGCCAGCAGCTTCGACAGGGGGGACTACGAGCAGTACTTC.

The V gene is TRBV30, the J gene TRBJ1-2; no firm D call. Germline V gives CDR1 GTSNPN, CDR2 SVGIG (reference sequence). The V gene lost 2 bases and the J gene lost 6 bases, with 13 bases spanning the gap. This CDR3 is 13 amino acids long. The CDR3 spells CAWSRNSGDGYTF. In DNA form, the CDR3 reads TGTGCCTGGAGTCGAAACAGTGGGGATGGCTACACCTTC. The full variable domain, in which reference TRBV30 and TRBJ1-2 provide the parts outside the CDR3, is SQTIHQWPATLVQPVGSPLSLECTVEGTSNPNLYWYRQAAGRGLQLLFYSVGIGQISSEVPQNLSASRPQDRQFILSSKKLLLSDSGFYLCAWSRNSGDGYTFGSGTRLTVV.

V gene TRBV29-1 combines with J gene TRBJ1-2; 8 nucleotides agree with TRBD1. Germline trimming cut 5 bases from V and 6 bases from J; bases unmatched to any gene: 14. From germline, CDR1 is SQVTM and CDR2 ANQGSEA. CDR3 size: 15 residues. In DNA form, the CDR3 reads TGCAGCGTTTCTGACATTACCGGGACAGGACATGGCTACACCTTC. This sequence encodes CSVSDITGTGHGYTF.

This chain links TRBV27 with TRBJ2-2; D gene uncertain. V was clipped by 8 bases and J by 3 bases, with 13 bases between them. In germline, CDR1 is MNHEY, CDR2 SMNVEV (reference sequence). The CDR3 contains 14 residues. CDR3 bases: TGTGCCAGCGCCCCGGGCCGGTACACCGGGGAGCTGTTTTTT. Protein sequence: CASAPGRYTGELFF.

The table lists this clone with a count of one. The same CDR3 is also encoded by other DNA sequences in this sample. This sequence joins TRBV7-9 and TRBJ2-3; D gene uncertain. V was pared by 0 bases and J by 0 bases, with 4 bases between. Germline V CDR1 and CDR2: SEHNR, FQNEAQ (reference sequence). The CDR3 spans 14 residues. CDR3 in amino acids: CASSLADSTDTQYF. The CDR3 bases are TGTGCCAGCAGCTTAGCGGACAGCACAGATACGCAGTATTTT.

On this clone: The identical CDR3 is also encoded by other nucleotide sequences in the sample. CDR3 residues: CSVEGGGGYEQYF. The CDR3 coding sequence is TGCAGCGTTGAAGGAGGGGGAGGCTACGAGCAGTACTTC. The J gene is TRBJ2-7, the V gene TRBV29-1, with D perhaps being TRBD1 or TRBD2 (6 bases each). This CDR3 region has 13 residues. V was pared by 1 base and J by 3 bases, with 10 bases between. Per the germline V gene, CDR1 is SQVTM and CDR2 is ANQGSEA.